This T cell receptor (beta chain) was profiled in a study of blood T cell repertoires in COVID-19. Overall study context: Specimens from acute and convalescent COVID-19 originated in the United States, Italy and Spain. PBMCs, B-cell-depleted T cells, or T cells were the source of the cDNA or gDNA that made up the material.

Methods used by the authors: Nucleated cell counts were estimated from reference gene primer amplification. The protocol was immunoSEQ multiplex PCR, while the TCRdb copy is restricted to in-frame clones and leaves out a portion. D and trimming were read from the DNA, whereas the V and J calls and clone size are those reported in that table. This sample has some 99,000 clones, with around 90% found just once. Looked up from germline, CDR1 is MDHEN and CDR2 is SYDVKM. CDR3 length equals 16 residues. Germline trimming cut 8 bases from V and 3 bases from J; bases unmatched to any gene: 14. The rearrangement uses TRBV28 and TRBJ1-1; the match to TRBD1 covers 8 bases. The TCR comes from a human donor in a cohort sampled during active COVID-19. Sequencing used peripheral blood. In nucleotides, the CDR3 is TGTGCCAGCGCCCTGTCGGCAGGGGGCTGGGACACTGAAGCTTTCTTT. The encoded protein is CASALSAGGWDTEAFF.